These 3 T cell receptor beta chains originate from one sample sequenced in a study of monozygotic twins with inflammatory bowel disease. TCRdb re-analyzed the 5' RACE reads; it lists each CDR3 protein once, without DNA. Its table records around 400,000 distinct CDR3 sequences. The sample comprised blood. The receptors were gathered from a human donor with ulcerative colitis or Crohn's disease, or a healthy co-twin of an affected twin (not recorded which).

The rearrangement joins TRBV11-1 to TRBJ1-3; with no DNA, the TCRdb D assignment of TRBD1 cannot be verified. The CDR3 is made up of 19 amino acids. Germline V gene sequence: CDR1 SGHAT, CDR2 FQDESV (reference sequence). This CDR3 reads CASSPTGTEAVNSGNTIYF. Supplemented by reference TRBV11-1 and TRBJ1-3, the full variable domain reads EAEVAQSPRYKITEKSQAVAFWCDPISGHATLYWYRQILGQGPELLVQFQDESVVDDSQLPKDRFSAERLKGVDSTLKIQPAELGDSAMYLCASSPTGTEAVNSGNTIYFGEGSWLTVV.

The CDR3 spells CASTTRITGELFF. The chain uses TRBV28 and TRBJ2-2. Per germline, CDR1 MDHEN and CDR2 SYDVKM. The CDR3 sequence is 13 residues long.

The rearrangement joins TRBV5-1 to TRBJ1-1. The CDR3 length is 13 residues. Germline assignment: CDR1 SGHRS and CDR2 YFSETQ. The CDR3 region is CASSLGVSTEAFF.